The 26 T cell receptor beta chains below come from one sample, sequenced in a study of T cells of healthy individuals. TCRdb re-analysed the 5' RACE reads in MiXCR, keeping a single row per CDR3 protein. The profile shows about 63,000 distinct CDR3 sequences, under 20% of them singletons. The origin of the receptors is a human donor in good health.

This clonotype was observed at least ten times. The chain employs TRBV20-1 and TRBJ1-5; D gene uncertain. V lost 5 bases and J lost 0, with 8 bases in between. The CDR3 spans 13 residues. Germline V gives CDR1 DFQATT, CDR2 SNEGSKA (reference sequence). The DNA of the CDR3 is TGCAGTGCTCAACGGGATAGCAATCAGCCCCAGCATTTT. It translates to CSAQRDSNQPQHF.

This clonotype has ten or more counts. The V call is TRBV20-1, the J call TRBJ1-5, with D hard to call. The length of the CDR3 is 15 residues. CDR1 DFQATT and CDR2 SNEGSKA come from the germline V gene (reference sequence). The V and J ends lost 2 bases and 6 bases respectively, with 17 bases between them. The CDR3: CSARLGFTPFQPQHF. For the CDR3, the DNA is TGCAGTGCTAGACTGGGTTTCACCCCTTTTCAGCCCCAGCATTTT.

This clonotype was detected a few times. The rearrangement joins TRBV24-1 to TRBJ1-1; the D gene is possibly TRBD1 (6 bases). Trimming shortened V by 4 bases and J by 0 bases, and 14 bases separated the two germline ends. There are 16 residues in the CDR3. Germline loops: CDR1 KGHDR, CDR2 SFDVKD. The CDR3 DNA is TGTGCCACCAGTGAACCGGGACAACCTATGAACACTGAAGCTTTCTTT. As protein: CATSEPGQPMNTEAFF.

This clonotype has ten or more counts. CDR3 sequence (DNA): TGCAGTGCTAGAGATACGGTGGGGGCTCAGCCCCAGCATTTT. It codes for CSARDTVGAQPQHF. This chain connects TRBV20-1 to TRBJ1-5; tentatively, D is TRBD1 (6 bases). V was clipped by 0 bases and J by 6 bases, with 12 bases between them. This CDR3 has 14 residues. Germline V gene data show CDR1 as DFQATT and CDR2 as SNEGSKA (reference sequence).

This clonotype was seen a few times. The CDR3 DNA reads as TGTGCCAGCAGTCAAACCTTTGGCGGGGAGACAGATACGCAGTATTTT. Translating it yields CASSQTFGGETDTQYF. V and J are TRBV2 and TRBJ2-3, with D possibly TRBD2 on 6 matching bases. Trimming pared 5 bases from V and 3 bases from J, leaving 18 bases between. This CDR3 contains 16 residues. CDR1 is SNHLY, CDR2 FYNNEI, per germline.

About this clonotype: A read error may explain this, as a much larger clone is one base away. The genes are TRBV30 and TRBJ2-1; no clear D. Per germline, CDR1 GTSNPN and CDR2 SVGIG (reference sequence). Trimming stripped 3 bases from V and 0 bases from J, with 9 bases between. The CDR3 sequence is 14 residues long. CDR3 sequence (DNA): TGTGCCTGGAGCGCTACCCGCTCCTACAATGAGCAGTTCTTC. It codes for CAWSATRSYNEQFF.

This clonotype showed up many times. The chain joins TRBV7-9 to TRBJ2-1; D remains ambiguous. Per the germline V gene, CDR1 is SEHNR and CDR2 is FQNEAQ (reference sequence). V was trimmed by 0 bases and J by 0 bases, leaving 3 bases between them. CDR3 length: 14 amino acids. In DNA form, the CDR3 reads TGTGCCAGCAGCTTAGCTAGCTCCTACAATGAGCAGTTCTTC. Its protein product is CASSLASSYNEQFF.

The chain recombines TRBV4-2 with TRBJ2-3, with D tentatively TRBD2 (7 bases). CDR3 length: 16 residues. CDR1 and CDR2 (germline): LGHNA, YNFKEQ. Trimming removed 0 bases from V and 4 bases from J, with 14 bases in between. The CDR3, as DNA: TGTGCCAGCAGCCAAGATGGGGGGGCAATACCAGATACGCAGTATTTT. This translates into CASSQDGGAIPDTQYF.

This rearrangement joins TRBV6-1 to TRBJ1-6, with TRBD1 identical over 8 bases. The CDR3 spans 15 residues. Germline trimming cut 6 bases from V and 8 bases from J; bases unmatched to any gene: 9. Germline loops: CDR1 MNHNS, CDR2 SASEGT. This chain's CDR3 is CASRDRDRTDSPLHF. The CDR3 DNA reads TGTGCCAGCAGGGACCGGGACAGGACAGATTCACCCCTCCACTTT.

This clonotype occurred many times. CDR3 protein: CASSLPGTGVYEQYF. The CDR3 bases are TGTGCCAGCAGTTTACCCGGGACAGGGGTCTACGAGCAGTACTTC. The V gene is TRBV6-6, the J gene TRBJ2-7; TRBD1 aligns across 10 bases. The CDR3 sequence is 15 residues long. Germline CDR1 is MNHNY and CDR2 is SVGAGI (reference sequence). The junction had 6 bases not matched to a gene; V was cut back by 4 bases and J by 3 bases.

This clonotype was observed a few times. The chain combines TRBV28 with TRBJ1-2, with D tentatively TRBD1 (6 bases). Trimming took 1 base from V and 2 from J, leaving 8 bases between them. Germline CDR1 and CDR2: MDHEN and SYDVKM. The CDR3 sequence is 14 residues long. CDR3 amino acids: CASSLSQGNYGYTF. Here the CDR3 DNA reads TGTGCCAGCAGTTTATCGCAGGGGAACTATGGCTACACCTTC.

This clonotype was counted only a few times. V and J are TRBV12-3 or TRBV12-4 and TRBJ1-5, with D uncertain. Between the trimmed V and J ends, which lost 6 bases and 1 base, there was a span of 10 bases. This CDR3 spans 14 amino acids. The CDR3 DNA reads TGTGCCAGCAGCCCCTCCCCGAGCAATCAGCCCCAGCATTTT. Protein: CASSPSPSNQPQHF.

This clonotype was seen a few times. The chain recombines TRBV12-3 or TRBV12-4 with TRBJ2-1; tentatively, D is TRBD1 or TRBD2 (5 bases each). The CDR3 covers 14 residues. Trimming removed 3 bases at V and 10 bases at J, with 16 bases between. The CDR3 DNA is TGTGCCAGCAGTTTTAGGTCGGGGCTTTCGGAGCAGTTCTTC. Amino acids: CASSFRSGLSEQFF.

In this sample, this clonotype turned up many times. This chain joins TRBV25-1 and TRBJ2-7, with D possibly being TRBD2 (5 bases). The germline gives CDR1 MGHDK, CDR2 SYGVNS. The CDR3 length is 12 residues. Between the trimmed V and J ends, which lost 3 bases and 6 bases, there was a span of 9 bases. The CDR3 spells CASSEPGSEQYF. Written as DNA, the CDR3 is TGTGCCAGCAGTGAGCCGGGATCCGAGCAGTACTTC.

The sample holds a few counts of this clonotype. This chain uses TRBV4-1 with TRBJ2-7, with TRBD1 as a possible D gene (5 bases). The CDR3 spans 14 residues. CDR1 and CDR2 from the germline V gene are MGHRA and YSYEKL. V was pared by 3 bases and J by 2 bases, with 11 bases between. The chain's CDR3 is CASSQKQDTYEQYF. The CDR3 nucleotides are TGCGCCAGCAGCCAGAAGCAGGACACCTACGAGCAGTACTTC.

The gene calls are TRBV7-2 and TRBJ1-1, with 9 positions matching TRBD1. In germline, CDR1 is SGHTA, CDR2 FQGNSA. The trim removed 5 bases at V and 0 bases at J, leaving 4 bases unmatched. CDR3 length: 15 residues. CDR3 residues: CASSRDRVMNTEAFF. CDR3 nucleotides: TGTGCCAGCAGCAGGGACAGGGTCATGAACACTGAAGCTTTCTTT.

This clonotype is medium-sized within its sample. The J gene is TRBJ1-5, the V gene TRBV6-5; TRBD1 might be the D (5 bases). Germline CDR1 reads MNHEY; CDR2 reads SVGAGI. Trimming pared 8 bases from V and 4 bases from J, leaving 15 bases between. The CDR3 length is 14 residues. The CDR3 protein is CASGRGAGNQPQHF. DNA for the CDR3: TGTGCCAGCGGGCGCGGGGCAGGGAATCAGCCCCAGCATTTT.

This clonotype has ten or more counts. The V gene is TRBV7-9, the J gene TRBJ1-3; 7 bases are a match to TRBD1. There are 15 residues in the CDR3. Unmatched junction bases numbered 3, after V lost 4 bases and J lost 0 bases. Germline V gives CDR1 SEHNR, CDR2 FQNEAQ (reference sequence). The CDR3, as DNA: TGTGCCAGCAGCTCGGACAGGTCCTCTGGAAACACCATATATTTT. Its protein product is CASSSDRSSGNTIYF.

This clonotype was recorded a few times. The V gene is TRBV2, the J gene TRBJ1-2; possibly TRBD1 for D (5 bases). Looked up from germline, CDR1 is SNHLY and CDR2 is FYNNEI. Trimming took off 5 bases at V and 4 bases at J, with 17 bases between the two ends. The CDR3 is 15 amino acids. CDR3 DNA: TGTGCCAGCAGTAGGTCCCAGACAGCGATCTATGGCTACACCTTC. Translating gives CASSRSQTAIYGYTF.

J is TRBJ2-2 and V is TRBV5-1; D could derive from TRBD1 or TRBD2 (5 bases each). This CDR3 spans 16 amino acids. Per the germline V gene, CDR1 is SGHRS and CDR2 is YFSETQ. Deletions cut 3 bases from V and 2 bases from J, with 14 bases between. In nucleotides, the CDR3 is TGCGCCAGCAGCTCGCAGGGTGGGAGAAACACCGGGGAGCTGTTTTTT. Its protein is CASSSQGGRNTGELFF.

This clonotype came up a few times. The V call is TRBV4-3, the J call TRBJ2-5; D is perhaps TRBD2 (5 bases). CDR1 and CDR2 (germline): LGHNA, YSLEER. V gave up 4 bases and J gave up 3 bases, with 12 bases separating them. The CDR3 loop spans 14 amino acids. The CDR3 nucleotides are TGCGCCAGCAGCCCGGAGGTAGCGAAAGAGACCCAGTACTTC. This codes for CASSPEVAKETQYF.

Ten or more counts support this clonotype. The chain is built from TRBV7-9 and TRBJ2-5, with D unclear. V was clipped by 2 bases and J by 2 bases, with 15 bases between them. The CDR3 contains 16 residues. Germline CDR1 is SEHNR and CDR2 is FQNEAQ (reference sequence). CDR3 DNA sequence: TGTGCCAGCAGCTTATGGCAAGCGCACGTTCAAGAGACCCAGTACTTC. Translated, it gives CASSLWQAHVQETQYF.

This clonotype was counted at least ten times. The chain links TRBV7-9 to TRBJ2-7; perhaps TRBD1 as D (6 bases). The CDR3 consists of 14 residues. In germline, CDR1 is SEHNR, CDR2 FQNEAQ (reference sequence). V lost 5 bases and J 5 bases, leaving 16 bases between the germline ends. CDR3 coding DNA: TGTGCCAGCAGCATCGGACAGATCAATGACGAGCAGTACTTC. Protein sequence: CASSIGQINDEQYF.

This clonotype has ten or more counts. This rearrangement joins TRBV27 to TRBJ1-1; 7 positions agree with TRBD1. Germline CDR1 and CDR2: MNHEY and SMNVEV (reference sequence). V lost 3 bases and J lost 1; bases outside the gene matches: 2. CDR3 length: 14 residues. The CDR3 is CASSFGDRNTEAFF. In DNA, the CDR3 is TGTGCCAGCAGTTTTGGGGACAGGAACACTGAAGCTTTCTTT.

The CDR3 loop is CASSWSGQKLFF. CDR3 coding DNA: TGTGCCAGCAGCTGGTCAGGGCAAAAACTGTTTTTT. The rearrangement uses TRBV5-5 and TRBJ1-4, with D perhaps TRBD1 (5 bases). The CDR3 loop spans 12 amino acids. Germline V gives CDR1 SGHKS, CDR2 YYEKEE (reference sequence). V was trimmed by 3 bases and J by 9 bases, leaving 9 bases between them.

V gene TRBV4-3 combines with J gene TRBJ1-2; no definite D call. CDR1 is LGHNA and CDR2 is YSLEER in the germline V gene. V lost 1 base and J 0 bases, leaving 9 bases between the germline ends. CDR3 length equals 15 residues. The CDR3 DNA reads TGCGCCAGCAGCCAAGGCTCCAGTTCTAACTATGGCTACACCTTC. It codes for CASSQGSSSNYGYTF.